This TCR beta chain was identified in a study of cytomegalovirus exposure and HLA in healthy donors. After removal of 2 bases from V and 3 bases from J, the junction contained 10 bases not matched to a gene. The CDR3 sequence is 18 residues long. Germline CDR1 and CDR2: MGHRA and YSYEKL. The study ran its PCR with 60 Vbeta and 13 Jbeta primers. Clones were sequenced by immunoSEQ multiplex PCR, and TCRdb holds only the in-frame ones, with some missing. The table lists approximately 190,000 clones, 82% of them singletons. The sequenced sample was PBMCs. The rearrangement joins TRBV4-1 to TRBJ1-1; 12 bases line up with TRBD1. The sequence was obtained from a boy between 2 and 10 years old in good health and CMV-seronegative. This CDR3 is CASSQKRGTGGYHTEAFF. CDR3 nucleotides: TGCGCCAGCAGCCAAAAAAGAGGGACAGGGGGCTACCACACTGAAGCTTTCTTT.